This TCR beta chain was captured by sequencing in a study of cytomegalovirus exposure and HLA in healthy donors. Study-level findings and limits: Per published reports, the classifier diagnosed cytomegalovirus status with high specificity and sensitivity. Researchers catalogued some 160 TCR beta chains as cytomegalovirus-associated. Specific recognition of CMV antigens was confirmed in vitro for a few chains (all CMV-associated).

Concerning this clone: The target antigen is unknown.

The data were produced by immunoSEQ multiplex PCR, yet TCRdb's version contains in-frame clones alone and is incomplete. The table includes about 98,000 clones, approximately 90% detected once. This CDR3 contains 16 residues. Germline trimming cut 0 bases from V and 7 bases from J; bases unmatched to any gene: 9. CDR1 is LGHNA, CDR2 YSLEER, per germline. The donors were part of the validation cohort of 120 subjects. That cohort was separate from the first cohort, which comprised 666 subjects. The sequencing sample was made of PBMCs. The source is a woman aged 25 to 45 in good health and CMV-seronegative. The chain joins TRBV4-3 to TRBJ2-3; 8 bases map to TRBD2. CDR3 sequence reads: CASSQDFPGGPNTQYF. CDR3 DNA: TGCGCCAGCAGCCAAGACTTTCCGGGAGGGCCGAATACGCAGTATTTT.